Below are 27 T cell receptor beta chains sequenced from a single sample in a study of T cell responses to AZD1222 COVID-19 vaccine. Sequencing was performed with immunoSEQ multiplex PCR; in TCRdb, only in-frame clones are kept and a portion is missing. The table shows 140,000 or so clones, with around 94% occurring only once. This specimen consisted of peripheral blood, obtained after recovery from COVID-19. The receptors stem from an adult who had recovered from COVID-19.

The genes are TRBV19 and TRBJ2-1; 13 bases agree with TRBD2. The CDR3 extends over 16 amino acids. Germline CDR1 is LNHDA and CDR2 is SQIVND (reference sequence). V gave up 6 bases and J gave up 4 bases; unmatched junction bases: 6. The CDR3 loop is CASSGLAGVGYNEQFF. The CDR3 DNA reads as TGTGCCAGTAGCGGACTAGCGGGAGTGGGTTACAATGAGCAGTTCTTC.

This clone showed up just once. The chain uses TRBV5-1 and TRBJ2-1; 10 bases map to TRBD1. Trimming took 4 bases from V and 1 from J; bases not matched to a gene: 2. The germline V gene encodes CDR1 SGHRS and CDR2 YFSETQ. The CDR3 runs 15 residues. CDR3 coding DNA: TGCGCCAGCAGCGGGGGACAGGGGTCCTACAATGAGCAGTTCTTC. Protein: CASSGGQGSYNEQFF.

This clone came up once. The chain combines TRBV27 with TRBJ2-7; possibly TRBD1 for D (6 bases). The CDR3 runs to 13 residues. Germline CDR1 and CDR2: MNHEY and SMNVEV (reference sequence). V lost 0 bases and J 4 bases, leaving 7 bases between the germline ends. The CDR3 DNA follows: TGTGCCAGCAGTTTATCTAGGGGGTACGAGCAGTACTTC. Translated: CASSLSRGYEQYF.

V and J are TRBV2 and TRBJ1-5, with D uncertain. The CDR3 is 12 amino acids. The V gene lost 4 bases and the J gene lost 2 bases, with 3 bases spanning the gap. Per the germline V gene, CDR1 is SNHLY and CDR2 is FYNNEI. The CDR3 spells CASSGGNQPQHF. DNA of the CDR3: TGTGCCAGCAGTGGTGGCAATCAGCCCCAGCATTTT.

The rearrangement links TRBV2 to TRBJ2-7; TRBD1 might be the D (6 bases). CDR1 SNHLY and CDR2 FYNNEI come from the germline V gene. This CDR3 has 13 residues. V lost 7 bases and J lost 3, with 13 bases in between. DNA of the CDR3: TGTGCCAGCACATGGGACACAGACTACGAGCAGTACTTC. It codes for CASTWDTDYEQYF.

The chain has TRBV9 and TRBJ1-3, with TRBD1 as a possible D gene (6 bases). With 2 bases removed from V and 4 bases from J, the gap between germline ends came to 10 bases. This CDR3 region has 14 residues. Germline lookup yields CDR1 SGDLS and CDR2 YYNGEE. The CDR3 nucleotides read TGTGCCAGCAGCGTCGGACAGTCAGGAAACACCATATATTTT. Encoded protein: CASSVGQSGNTIYF.

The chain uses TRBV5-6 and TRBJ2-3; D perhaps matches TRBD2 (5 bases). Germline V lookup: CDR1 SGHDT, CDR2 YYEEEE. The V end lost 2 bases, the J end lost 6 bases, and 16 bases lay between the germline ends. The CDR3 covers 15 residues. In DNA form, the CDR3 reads TGTGCCAGCAGCTTCCTACTAGACTCCGGGGATACGCAGTATTTT. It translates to CASSFLLDSGDTQYF.

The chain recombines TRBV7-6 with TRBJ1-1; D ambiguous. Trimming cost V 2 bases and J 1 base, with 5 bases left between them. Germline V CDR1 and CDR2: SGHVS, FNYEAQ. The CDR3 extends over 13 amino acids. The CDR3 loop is CASSLITNTEAFF. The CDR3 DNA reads TGTGCCAGCAGCTTAATCACGAACACTGAAGCTTTCTTT.

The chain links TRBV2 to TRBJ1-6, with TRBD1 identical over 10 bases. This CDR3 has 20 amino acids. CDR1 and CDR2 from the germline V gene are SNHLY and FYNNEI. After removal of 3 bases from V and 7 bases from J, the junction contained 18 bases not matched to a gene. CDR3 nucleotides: TGTGCCAGCAGTGACGTTATGGGACAGGGGAAACTGGACACAAATTCACCCCTCCACTTT. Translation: CASSDVMGQGKLDTNSPLHF.

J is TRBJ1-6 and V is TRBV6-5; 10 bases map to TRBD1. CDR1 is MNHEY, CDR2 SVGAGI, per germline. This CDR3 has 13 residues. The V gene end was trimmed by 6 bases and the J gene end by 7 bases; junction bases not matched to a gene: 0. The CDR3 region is CASRDRGNSPLHF. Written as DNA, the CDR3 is TGTGCCAGCAGGGACAGGGGGAATTCACCCCTCCACTTT.

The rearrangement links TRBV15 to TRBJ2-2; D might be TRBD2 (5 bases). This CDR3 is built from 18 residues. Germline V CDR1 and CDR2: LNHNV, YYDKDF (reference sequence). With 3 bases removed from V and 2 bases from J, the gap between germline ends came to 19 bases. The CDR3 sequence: CATSSSLLARLNTGELFF. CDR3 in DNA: TGTGCCACCAGCAGCTCCCTTCTAGCTCGCCTAAACACCGGGGAGCTGTTTTTT. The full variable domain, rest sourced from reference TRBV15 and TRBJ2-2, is DAMVIQNPRYQVTQFGKPVTLSCSQTLNHNVMYWYQQKSSQAPKLLFHYYDKDFNNEADTPDNFQSRRPNTSFCFLDIRSPGLGDTAMYLCATSSSLLARLNTGELFFGEGSRLTVL.

CDR3 sequence: CASSEASSALSTEAFF. DNA for the CDR3: TGTGCCAGCAGTGAAGCGTCTTCTGCCCTGAGCACTGAAGCTTTCTTT. The V and J genes are TRBV6-1 and TRBJ1-1; D is ambiguous. CDR3 length: 16 residues. The V gene's germline CDR1 is MNHNS and CDR2 SASEGT. Deletions cut 0 bases from V and 4 bases from J, with 15 bases between.

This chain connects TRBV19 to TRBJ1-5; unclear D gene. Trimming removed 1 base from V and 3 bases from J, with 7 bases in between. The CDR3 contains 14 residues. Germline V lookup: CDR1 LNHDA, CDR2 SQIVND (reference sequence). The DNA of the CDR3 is TGTGCCAGTAGTATAGTGCACACCAATCAGCCCCAGCATTTT. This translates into CASSIVHTNQPQHF.

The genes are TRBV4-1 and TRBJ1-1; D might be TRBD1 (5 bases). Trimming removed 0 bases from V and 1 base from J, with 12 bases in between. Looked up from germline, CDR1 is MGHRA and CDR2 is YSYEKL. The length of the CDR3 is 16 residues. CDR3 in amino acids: CASSQDRVSGNTEAFF. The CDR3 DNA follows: TGCGCCAGCAGCCAAGACAGGGTATCGGGGAACACTGAAGCTTTCTTT.

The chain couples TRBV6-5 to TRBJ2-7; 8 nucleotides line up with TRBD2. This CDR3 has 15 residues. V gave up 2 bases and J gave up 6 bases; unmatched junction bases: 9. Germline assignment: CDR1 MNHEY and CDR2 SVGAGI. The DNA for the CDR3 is TGTGCCAGCAGTTACGCGGGGGGAGCCTTAGGCGAGCAGTACTTC. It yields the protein CASSYAGGALGEQYF.

The CDR3 here is CAINGGPDNEQFF. The CDR3 DNA reads as TGTGCCATCAATGGCGGGCCCGACAATGAGCAGTTCTTC. The rearrangement links TRBV10-3 to TRBJ2-1; D is perhaps TRBD2 (5 bases). Germline lookup yields CDR1 ENHRY and CDR2 SYGVKD. V dropped 7 bases and J dropped 5 bases, with 12 bases sitting between them. The CDR3 totals 13 residues.

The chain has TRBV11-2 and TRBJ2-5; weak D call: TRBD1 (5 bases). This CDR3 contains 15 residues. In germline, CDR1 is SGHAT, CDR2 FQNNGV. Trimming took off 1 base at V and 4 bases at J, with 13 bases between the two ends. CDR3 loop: CASSLALDKSETQYF. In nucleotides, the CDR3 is TGTGCCAGCAGCTTAGCCCTGGACAAATCAGAGACCCAGTACTTC. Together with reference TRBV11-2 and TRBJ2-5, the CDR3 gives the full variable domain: EAGVAQSPRYKIIEKRQSVAFWCNPISGHATLYWYQQILGQGPKLLIQFQNNGVVDDSQLPKDRFSAERLKGVDSTLKIQPAKLEDSAVYLCASSLALDKSETQYFGPGTRLLVL.

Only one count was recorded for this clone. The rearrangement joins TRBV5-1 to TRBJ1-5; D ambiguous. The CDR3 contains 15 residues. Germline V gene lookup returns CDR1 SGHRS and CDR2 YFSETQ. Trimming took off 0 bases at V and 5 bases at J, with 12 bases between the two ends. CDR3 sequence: CASSLARGIDQPQHF. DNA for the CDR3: TGCGCCAGCAGCTTGGCCCGAGGGATCGATCAGCCCCAGCATTTT.

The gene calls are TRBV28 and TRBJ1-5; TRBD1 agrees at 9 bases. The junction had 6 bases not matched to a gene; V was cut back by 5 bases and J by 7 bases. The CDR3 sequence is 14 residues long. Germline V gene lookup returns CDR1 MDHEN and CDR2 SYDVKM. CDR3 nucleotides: TGTGCCAGCAGTACGCGGACAGGGGACCAGCCCCAGCATTTT. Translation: CASSTRTGDQPQHF. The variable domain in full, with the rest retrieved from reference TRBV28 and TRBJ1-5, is DVKVTQSSRYLVKRTGEKVFLECVQDMDHENMFWYRQDPGLGLRLIYFSYDVKMKEKGDIPEGYSVSREKKERFSLILESASTNQTSMYLCASSTRTGDQPQHFGDGTRLSIL.

CDR3 protein: CASSPSGSRYEQYF. Here the CDR3 DNA reads TGTGCCAGCAGCCCGAGCGGGAGTAGGTACGAGCAGTACTTC. The chain recombines TRBV7-3 with TRBJ2-7, with TRBD2 identical over 8 bases. The CDR3 contains 14 residues. The ends lost 5 bases at V and 4 bases at J; junction bases unmatched: 7. Germline-derived CDR1 and CDR2 are SGHTA and FQGTGA.

This CDR3 is CSVGQPNTEAFF. The CDR3 DNA sequence: TGCAGCGTTGGACAGCCGAACACTGAAGCTTTCTTT. The genes are TRBV29-1 and TRBJ1-1; TRBD1 might be the D (5 bases). The germline V gene encodes CDR1 SQVTM and CDR2 ANQGSEA. V lost 4 bases to trimming and J lost 1 base, with 7 bases between them. There are 12 residues in the CDR3.

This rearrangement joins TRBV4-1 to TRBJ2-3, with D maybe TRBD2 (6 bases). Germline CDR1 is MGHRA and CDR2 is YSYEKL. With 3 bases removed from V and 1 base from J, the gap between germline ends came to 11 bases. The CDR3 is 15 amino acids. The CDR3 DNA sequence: TGCGCCAGCAGCCAGAGCGGGCCTCGCACAGATACGCAGTATTTT. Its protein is CASSQSGPRTDTQYF.

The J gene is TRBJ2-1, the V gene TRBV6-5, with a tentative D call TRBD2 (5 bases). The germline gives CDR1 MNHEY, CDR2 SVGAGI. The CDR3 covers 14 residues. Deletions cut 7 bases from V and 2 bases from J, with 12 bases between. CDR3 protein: CASTSGSAYNEQFF. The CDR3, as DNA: TGTGCCAGCACGTCGGGGAGTGCCTACAATGAGCAGTTCTTC.

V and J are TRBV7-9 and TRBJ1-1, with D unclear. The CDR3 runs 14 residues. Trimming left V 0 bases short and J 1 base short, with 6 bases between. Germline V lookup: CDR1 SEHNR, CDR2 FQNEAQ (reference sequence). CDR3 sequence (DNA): TGTGCCAGCAGCTTAGCTTTGGGGAACACTGAAGCTTTCTTT. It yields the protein CASSLALGNTEAFF.

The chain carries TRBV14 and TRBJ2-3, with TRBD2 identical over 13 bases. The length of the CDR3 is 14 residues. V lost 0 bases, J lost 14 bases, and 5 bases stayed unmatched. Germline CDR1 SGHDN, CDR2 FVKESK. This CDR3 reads CASSQDFGLAGAYF. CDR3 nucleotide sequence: TGTGCCAGCAGCCAAGATTTCGGACTAGCGGGAGCGTATTTT.

In nucleotides, the CDR3 is TGTGCCAGCAGTGGGTTAGCGGGAGTAAATGAGCAGTTCTTC. It encodes CASSGLAGVNEQFF. V and J are TRBV2 and TRBJ2-1; 9 nucleotides agree with TRBD2. This CDR3 has 14 residues. From germline, CDR1 is SNHLY and CDR2 FYNNEI. The V segment lost 4 bases and the J segment 7 bases; nucleotides outside the gene matches: 5.

The CDR3 DNA reads as TGTGCCAGTAGTATTGAGGGCCTAGCGGGTGCCATTCAGTACTTC. Its protein product is CASSIEGLAGAIQYF. V and J are TRBV19 and TRBJ2-4; 8 nucleotides align to TRBD2. The CDR3 is made up of 15 amino acids. Losses at the gene ends were 3 bases for V and 9 bases for J; bases not matched to a gene: 10. Germline V gene data show CDR1 as LNHDA and CDR2 as SQIVND (reference sequence).